The 4 T cell receptor beta chains below come from one sample, sequenced in a study of cytomegalovirus exposure and HLA in healthy donors (dated by TCRdb to 2016 to 2017). To prepare the library, the immunoSEQ multiplex PCR assay was applied. For the multiplex PCR, a mixture combining 60 forward primers for TCR Vbeta segments and 13 reverse primers for TCR Jbeta segments was used. Here the immuneACCESS table is served through TCRdb, limited to in-frame sequences with V and J called. Missing clones are a known gap in these copies; in checked studies unresolved V genes cover under half, and the rest lacks a known reason. Here the sample has around 98,000 clones; about 81% occur a single time. The leading ten clones occupy approximately 1.3% of the sample. What was sequenced was PBMCs. The receptor source for this set is a man aged 40-50 years in good health and CMV-seronegative.

The chain links TRBV27 to TRBJ1-6; no reliable D call. The V gene's germline CDR1 is MNHEY and CDR2 SMNVEV (reference sequence). The V end lost 10 bases, the J end lost 5 bases, and 21 bases lay between the germline ends. The CDR3 consists of 16 residues. The CDR3 is CATTSSGLMNNSPLHF. DNA for the CDR3: TGTGCCACCACTAGTTCGGGTTTAATGAATAATTCACCCCTCCACTTT.

A few counts support this clone. This chain uses TRBV6-1 with TRBJ1-5; D gene unclear. The CDR3 contains 11 residues. Germline lookup yields CDR1 MNHNS and CDR2 SASEGT. V was shortened by 9 bases and J by 4 bases, with 7 bases between the two germline ends. CDR3 DNA sequence: TGTGCCAGTGGGCAGAATCAGCCCCAGCATTTT. It encodes CASGQNQPQHF.

Details on this clone: One end of the junction fails to match germline, which may point to a read error. The chain is built from TRBV9 and TRBJ1-2, with a weak D call TRBD1 (5 bases). The CDR3 is made up of 15 amino acids. Germline values: CDR1 SGDLS, CDR2 YYNGEE. The CDR3 sequence: CASSVGKGSYYGYTF. The CDR3 region has the DNA TGTGCCAGCAGCGTAGGTAAGGGGTCGTACTACGGCTACACCTTC.

The CDR3 DNA sequence: TGTGCCAGCAGCGAGGGGACTCGTAAATCCTACAATGAGCAGTTCTTC. It is translated as CASSEGTRKSYNEQFF. The chain has TRBV9 and TRBJ2-1; D may be TRBD2 (6 bases). CDR3 length: 16 residues. CDR1 and CDR2 (germline): SGDLS, YYNGEE. Trimming took 3 bases from V and 1 from J, leaving 14 bases between them.